This T cell receptor beta chain comes out of a study of cytomegalovirus exposure and HLA in healthy donors. Points from the study as a whole: The authors considered a cluster of highly shared sequence variants likely to be a sequencing artifact.

The PCR was carried out with 60 Vbeta primers and 13 Jbeta primers. Generated by immunoSEQ multiplex PCR, the TCRdb table keeps only in-frame clones and is missing some. The clone table shows 60,000 or so clones, with the ten largest holding more than 2%. About this clone itself: Its antigen is undetermined.

The sequence derives from a woman aged 18-29 years in good health and CMV-seronegative. The material sequenced was PBMCs.

CDR3 residues: CASSPSSGGPSEEQFF. The CDR3 nucleotides are TGTGCCAGCAGCCCCTCGTCGGGAGGGCCCTCTGAGGAGCAGTTCTTC. The V call is TRBV9, the J call TRBJ2-1, with 8 nucleotides matching TRBD2. The V segment lost 4 bases and the J segment 10 bases; nucleotides outside the gene matches: 16. The V gene's germline CDR1 is SGDLS and CDR2 YYNGEE. The CDR3 spans 16 residues.